This paragraph reports one T cell receptor (beta chain). No antigen is known for it. Qualities for individual bases were not recorded, and no much larger clone is one base off. The V end loses 5 bases and the J end loses 7 bases, and a stretch of 10 bases separates them. The CDR3 numbers 13 residues from cysteine through phenylalanine. Of all the DNA, just the CDR3 is kept, 39 bases in frame from base 1. Via the germline V gene, CDR1 is KGHDR and CDR2 SFDVKD. The immunoSEQ Assay, a bias-controlled multiplex PCR, was used to amplify TCRbeta CDR3 regions from genomic DNA. Per the original workflow: The number of nucleated cells in each sample was estimated by amplification of reference gene primers within the assay. To quantify the absolute abundance of each unique TCRbeta CDR3 rearrangement, sequence reads were collapsed and filtered. Productive Simpson clonality was computed per sample as the square root of Simpson's diversity index over productive rearrangements. The table comes from immuneACCESS by way of TCRdb, which keeps in-frame sequences with V and J called. Part of the clones is missing from these tables; in studies checked, under half for an unresolved V gene and the rest for unknown reasons. That table furnishes V, J and clone size, whereas the DNA furnished D and trimming. The sample records roughly 500,000 clones, 80% to 90% of which are singletons. The ten most abundant clones make up roughly 3.1% of the sample.

This sample is part of a study of blood T cell repertoires in COVID-19 (dated by TCRdb to 2020 to 2022). For the wider study: Samples from collaborators originated in the United States, Italy and Spain and spanned both the acute and convalescent phases of COVID-19. The repertoires were released in a freely available public database meant as a resource for research on the immune response to SARS-CoV-2. HLA class I and class II types, where available, came from metadata supplied by the sample provider rather than from assay-based typing. Samples were obtained from the ongoing ImmuneRACE study (first 160 participants) and from 1,254 subjects provided by 6 global collaborators. Subjects who had been exposed to COVID-19, were actively infected with it, or had recovered from it provided the deeply sampled blood TCRbeta repertoires that made up the dataset. The material from the prospective study consisted of cDNA or gDNA derived from T cells, B-cell-depleted T cells, or PBMCs. A de-identified subject ID, COVID-19 status, age in years and sex were almost always included in the sample metadata. Findings and caveats that apply to the study as a whole: The amount of clinical and demographic metadata varied by source and participant and was provided uncurated.

The collaborating institutions used their own protocols to collect whole blood in K2EDTA tubes. For TCRbeta analysis, collaborators shipped samples as frozen whole blood, isolated PBMCs, or DNA extracted from either of those sample types. The chain couples TRBV24-1 to TRBJ1-4; the D segment cannot be called with confidence. This TCR was recovered from a human donor in a cohort sampled during active COVID-19. Sequencing was carried out using peripheral blood. The CDR3 region has the sequence CATSAPSSEKLFF. The DNA reads as follows: TGTGCCACCAGTGCCCCCTCCAGTGAAAAACTGTTTTTT.